These 10 T cell receptor beta chains were all obtained from the same sample, sequenced in a study of breast tumors, draining lymph nodes, adjacent tissues. Samples came from axillary lymph nodes draining the breast cancer. TCRdb re-derived calls from the multiplex PCR reads in MiXCR, one entry per CDR3 protein. Of 250,000 or so distinct CDR3 sequences listed, around 30% were seen once; the top ten hold more than 0.85%. Sequenced material: axillary lymph node tissue. The receptors were gathered from a female donor with breast cancer. Some clones in this sample may be carry-over from other donors' samples.

The chain links TRBV7-8 to TRBJ1-2; D is ambiguous. Trimming cost V 5 bases and J 2 bases, with 15 bases left between them. Germline V CDR1 and CDR2: SGHVS, FQNEAQ. The CDR3 runs to 15 residues. The chain's CDR3 is CASSASEGKNYGYTF. The CDR3 nucleotides are TGTGCCAGCAGCGCAAGTGAGGGAAAAAACTATGGCTACACCTTC.

The table lists this clonotype with many counts. This CDR3 is CASSISTDTQYF. DNA for the CDR3: TGTGCCAGTAGTATAAGCACAGATACGCAGTATTTT. This chain uses TRBV19 with TRBJ2-3, with D hard to call. Germline V lookup: CDR1 LNHDA, CDR2 SQIVND (reference sequence). The CDR3 spans 12 residues. Trimming shortened V by 2 bases and J by 0 bases, and 0 bases separated the two germline ends. Combining the CDR3 with reference TRBV19 and TRBJ2-3 gives the whole variable domain DGGITQSPKYLFRKEGQNVTLSCEQNLNHDAMYWYRQDPGQGLRLIYYSQIVNDFQKGDIAEGYSVSREKKESFPLTVTSAQKNPTAFYLCASSISTDTQYFGPGTRLTVL.

This clonotype appeared many times. V is TRBV20-1 and J is TRBJ1-6; no firm D call. Looked up from germline, CDR1 is DFQATT and CDR2 is SNEGSKA (reference sequence). CDR3 length equals 16 residues. Deletions cut 3 bases from V and 0 bases from J, with 12 bases between. CDR3 sequence reads: CSASLAESSYNSPLHF. The CDR3 DNA sequence: TGCAGTGCTAGTTTGGCCGAAAGCTCCTATAATTCACCCCTCCACTTT.

As to this clonotype: It is likely a read error, because the conserved phenylalanine at the end of the CDR3 is missing. The V and J genes are TRBV12-3 or TRBV12-4 and TRBJ2-3, with unresolved D. This CDR3 is 11 amino acids long. V was cut by 2 bases and J by 5 bases, with 2 bases left in between. Written as DNA, the CDR3 is TGTGCCAGCAGTTTATTAGATACGCAGTATCTT. Amino acids: CASSLLDTQYL.

This rearrangement joins TRBV24-1 to TRBJ2-5; D remains unclear. Trimming left V 11 bases short and J 0 bases short, with 15 bases between. The CDR3 consists of 14 residues. CDR1 KGHDR and CDR2 SFDVKD come from the germline V gene. The CDR3, as DNA: TGTGCCATCTCACTAATGACGGACCAAGAGACCCAGTACTTC. Its protein is CAISLMTDQETQYF.

This clonotype was found many times. This chain uses TRBV10-2 with TRBJ1-4, with 8 bases matching TRBD1. CDR1 is WSHSY and CDR2 is SAAADI in the germline V gene. This CDR3 is 16 amino acids long. Trimming removed 6 bases from V and 6 bases from J; junction bases left unmatched: 12. The DNA for the CDR3 is TGCGCCAGCAGGCCCACAACAGGGGGAGGTGATGAAAAACTGTTTTTT. Encoded protein: CASRPTTGGGDEKLFF.

This chain uses TRBV25-1 with TRBJ1-1, with D unclear. The CDR3 spans 14 residues. Trimming shortened V by 3 bases and J by 1 base, and 9 bases separated the two germline ends. Germline values: CDR1 MGHDK, CDR2 SYGVNS. The CDR3 reads CASSDPGPNTEAFF. For the CDR3, the DNA is TGTGCCAGCAGTGATCCCGGGCCGAACACTGAAGCTTTCTTT.

In the case of this clonotype: A much larger clonotype is one base distant, so this may be a read error. The missing conserved phenylalanine or tryptophan at the end of this CDR3 makes a read error likely. This chain connects TRBV6-1 to TRBJ1-5; D gene ambiguous. Per germline, CDR1 MNHNS and CDR2 SASEGT. CDR3 length: 13 residues. The V end was cut by 8 bases, the J end by 0 bases, with 8 bases between. The CDR3 loop reads CASWTYSNQPQHS. The CDR3 DNA reads TGTGCCAGCTGGACGTATAGCAATCAGCCCCAGCATTCT.

This clonotype has ten or more counts. V and J are TRBV20-1 and TRBJ2-1; D remains ambiguous. This CDR3 contains 15 residues. The V and J ends lost 6 bases and 0 bases respectively, with 15 bases between them. Germline V gene sequence: CDR1 DFQATT, CDR2 SNEGSKA (reference sequence). CDR3: CSALYSTRSYNEQFF. In nucleotides, the CDR3 is TGCAGTGCGCTCTATAGTACCCGCTCCTACAATGAGCAGTTCTTC.

About this clonotype itself: Possible read error: a much larger clone is one base away. This CDR3 is missing its conserved last phenylalanine or tryptophan, likely due to a read error. V and J are TRBV2 and TRBJ2-4; tentatively, D is TRBD1 (6 bases). V was clipped by 3 bases and J by 0 bases, with 12 bases between them. In germline, CDR1 is SNHLY, CDR2 FYNNEI. The CDR3 spans 16 residues. CDR3 protein: CASSEMGALAKNIQYS. In DNA, the CDR3 is TGTGCCAGCAGTGAGATGGGGGCACTAGCCAAAAACATTCAGTACTCC.